Given below is one T cell receptor (beta chain) in context. Its antigen is as yet unknown. The CDR3 runs 15 residues. The V and J ends lost 2 bases and 4 bases respectively, with 13 bases between them. The germline V gene encodes CDR1 LNHNV and CDR2 YYDKDF (reference sequence). This record belongs to a study of shared clonotypes between healthy human individuals. Sequencing used immunoSEQ multiplex PCR; TCRdb keeps in-frame clones, though not all of them. The sample includes about 2.3 million clones, roughly 92% of them seen just once. General observations from the study: Generation probabilities of non-shared clonotypes were lower (relative to those shared by all four donors).

This TCR was sampled from a man aged 18 to 29 in good health. Some clones in this sample may be carry-over from other donors' samples. Sequences were obtained from naive CD4+ T cells from PBMCs. The subset here: CD45RA+ positively selected. The V call is TRBV15, the J call TRBJ2-3, with TRBD2 as a possible D gene (6 bases). CDR3 DNA sequence: TGTGCCACCAGCAGACAGTTGGGGGGTCCAGATACGCAGTATTTT. Amino acid sequence: CATSRQLGGPDTQYF.